The clone carrying this TCR beta chain was detected a few times. Germline V gives CDR1 MDHEN, CDR2 SYDVKM. The CDR3 runs 15 residues. This record belongs to a study of blood T cells in healthy people across ages. It was with a sample-barcoded 5' primer and a J-beta primer mix that a second PCR of about 6 to 12 cycles was run. TCRdb analysed the 5' RACE reads with MiXCR anew, one entry per CDR3 protein. Seen here are 750,000 to 850,000 distinct CDR3 sequences, just under 25% observed once, and the top ten hold approximately 4%. The sample was also reused in another study, on T cells of mothers and their children. That paper notes: When mothers and children were related, their normalized repertoire overlap, which was always slightly higher, did not differ significantly from that of unrelated pairs. There were no persistent microchimeric T cell clones detected.

The chain couples TRBV28 to TRBJ2-5; 9 nucleotides agree with TRBD1. The assigned J gene may be wrong: the sequence end matches TRBJ2-1 better. Specimen: blood. The receptor was isolated from a boy aged 10-17 years in good health. Here the CDR3 DNA reads TGTGCCAGCAGTTTTGCGGGGACAGGGTACGATGAGCAGTTCTTC. Encoded protein: CASSFAGTGYDEQFF.